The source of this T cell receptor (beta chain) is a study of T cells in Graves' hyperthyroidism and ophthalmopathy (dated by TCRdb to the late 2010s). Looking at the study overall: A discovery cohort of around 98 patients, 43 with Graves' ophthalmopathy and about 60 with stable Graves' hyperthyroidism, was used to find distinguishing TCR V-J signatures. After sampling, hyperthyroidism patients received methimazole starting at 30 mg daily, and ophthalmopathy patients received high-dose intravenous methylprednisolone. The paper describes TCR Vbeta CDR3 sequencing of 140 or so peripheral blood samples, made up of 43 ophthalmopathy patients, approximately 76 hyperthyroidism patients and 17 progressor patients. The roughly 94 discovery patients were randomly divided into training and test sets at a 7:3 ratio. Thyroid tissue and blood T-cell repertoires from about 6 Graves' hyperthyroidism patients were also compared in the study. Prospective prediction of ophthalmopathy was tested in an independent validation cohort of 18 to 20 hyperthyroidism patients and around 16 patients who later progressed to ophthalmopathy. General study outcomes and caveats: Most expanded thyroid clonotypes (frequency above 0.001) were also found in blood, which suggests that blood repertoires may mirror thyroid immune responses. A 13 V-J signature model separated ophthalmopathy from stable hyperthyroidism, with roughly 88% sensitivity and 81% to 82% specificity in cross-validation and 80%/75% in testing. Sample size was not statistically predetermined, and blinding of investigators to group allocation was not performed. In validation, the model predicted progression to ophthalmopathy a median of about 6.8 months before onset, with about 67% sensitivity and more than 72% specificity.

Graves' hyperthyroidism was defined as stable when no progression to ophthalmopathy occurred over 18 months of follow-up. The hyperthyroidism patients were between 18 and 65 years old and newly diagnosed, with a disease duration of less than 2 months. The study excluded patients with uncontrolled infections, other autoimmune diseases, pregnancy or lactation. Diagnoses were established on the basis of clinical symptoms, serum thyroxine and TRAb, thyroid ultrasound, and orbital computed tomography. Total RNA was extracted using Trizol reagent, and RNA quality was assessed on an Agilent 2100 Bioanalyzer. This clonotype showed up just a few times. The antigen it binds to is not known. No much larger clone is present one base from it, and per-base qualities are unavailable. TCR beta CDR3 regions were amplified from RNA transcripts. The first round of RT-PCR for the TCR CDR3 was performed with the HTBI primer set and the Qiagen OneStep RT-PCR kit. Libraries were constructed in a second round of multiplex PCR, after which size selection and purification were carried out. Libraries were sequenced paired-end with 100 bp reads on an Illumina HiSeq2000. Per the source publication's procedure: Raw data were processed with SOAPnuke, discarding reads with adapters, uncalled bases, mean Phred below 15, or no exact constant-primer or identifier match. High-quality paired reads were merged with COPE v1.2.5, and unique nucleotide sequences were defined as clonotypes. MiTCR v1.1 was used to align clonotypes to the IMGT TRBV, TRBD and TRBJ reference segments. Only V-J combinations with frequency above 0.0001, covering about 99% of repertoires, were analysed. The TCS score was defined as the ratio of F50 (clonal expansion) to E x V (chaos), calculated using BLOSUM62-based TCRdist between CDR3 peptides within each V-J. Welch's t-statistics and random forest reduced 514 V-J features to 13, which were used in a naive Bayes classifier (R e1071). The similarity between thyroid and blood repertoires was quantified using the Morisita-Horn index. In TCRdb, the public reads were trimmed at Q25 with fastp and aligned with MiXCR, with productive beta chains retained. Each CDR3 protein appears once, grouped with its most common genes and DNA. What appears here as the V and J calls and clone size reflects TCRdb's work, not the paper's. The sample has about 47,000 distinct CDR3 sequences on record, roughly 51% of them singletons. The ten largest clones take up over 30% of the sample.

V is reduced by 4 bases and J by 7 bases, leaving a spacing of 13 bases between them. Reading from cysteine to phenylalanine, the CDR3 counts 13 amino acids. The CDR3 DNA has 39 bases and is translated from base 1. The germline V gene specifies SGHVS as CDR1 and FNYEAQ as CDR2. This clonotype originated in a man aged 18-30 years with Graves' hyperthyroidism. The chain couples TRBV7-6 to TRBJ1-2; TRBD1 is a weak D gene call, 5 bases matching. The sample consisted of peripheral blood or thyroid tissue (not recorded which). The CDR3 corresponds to CASSSAGSLGYTF. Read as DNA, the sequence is TGTGCCAGCAGCTCCGCAGGGAGTCTTGGCTACACCTTC.